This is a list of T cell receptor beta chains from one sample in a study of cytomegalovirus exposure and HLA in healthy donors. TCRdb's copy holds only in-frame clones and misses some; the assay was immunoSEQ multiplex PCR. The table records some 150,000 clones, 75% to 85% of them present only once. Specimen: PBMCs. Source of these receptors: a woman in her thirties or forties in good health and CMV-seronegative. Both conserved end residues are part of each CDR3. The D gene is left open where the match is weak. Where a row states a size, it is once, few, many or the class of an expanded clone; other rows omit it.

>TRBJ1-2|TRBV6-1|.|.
TGTGCCACGGAGTATGGCTACACCTTC
CATEYGYTF
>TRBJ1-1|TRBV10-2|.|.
TGCGCCAGCAGTGGCCGGGACTGGGGGGAAGCTTTCTTT
CASSGRDWGEAFF
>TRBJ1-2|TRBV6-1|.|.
TGTGCCAGCAGCTACAGAACTTATAACTATGGCTACACCTTC
CASSYRTYNYGYTF
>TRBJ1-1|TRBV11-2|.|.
TGTGCCAGCAGCTTAGGAGGGAGGAACACTGAAGCTTTCTTT
CASSLGGRNTEAFF
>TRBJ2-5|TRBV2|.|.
TGTGCCAGCAGTGTTTACTGGGCTGAATTGAAAGAGACCCAGTACTTC
CASSVYWAELKETQYF
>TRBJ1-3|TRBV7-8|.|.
TGTGCCAGCAGTCAAACAGGGCCTGGAAACACCATATATTTT
CASSQTGPGNTIYF
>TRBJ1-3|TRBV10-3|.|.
TGTGCCATCAGTGAGTCGGAGACAGGCTCTGGAAACACCATATATTTT
CAISESETGSGNTIYF
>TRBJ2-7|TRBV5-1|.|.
TGCGCCAGCAGCTCCTCCCCCCCTACCTACGAGCAGTACTTC
CASSSSPPTYEQYF
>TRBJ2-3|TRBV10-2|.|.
TGCGCCAGCAGTGCCTCACTAGTTGGCACAGATACGCAGTATTTT
CASSASLVGTDTQYF
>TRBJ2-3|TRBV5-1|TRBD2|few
TGCGCCAGCAGCACCGCAGCGGGGGGGATTTCAGATACGCAGTATTTT
CASSTAAGGISDTQYF
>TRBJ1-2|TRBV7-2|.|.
TGTGCCAGCAGCTTAGGAGGAAAAAACTATGGCTACACCTTC
CASSLGGKNYGYTF
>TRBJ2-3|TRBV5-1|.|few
TGCGCCAGCAGCTTGGAAGGGGCCACAGATACGCAGTATTTT
CASSLEGATDTQYF
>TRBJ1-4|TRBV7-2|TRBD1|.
TGTGCCAGCAGCCCAGGACAGGGGAAGAACGAAAAACTGTTTTTT
CASSPGQGKNEKLFF
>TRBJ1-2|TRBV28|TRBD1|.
TGTGCCAGCAGTTACAGGGGGGTAAATGGCTACACCTTC
CASSYRGVNGYTF
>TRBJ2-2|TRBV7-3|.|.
TGTGCCAGCAGTAACTCAGGGGAAGGAACCGGGGAGCTGTTTTTT
CASSNSGEGTGELFF
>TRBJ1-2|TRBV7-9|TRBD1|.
TGTGCCAGCAGCTTAGCCTCGGGACAGATCTACACCTTC
CASSLASGQIYTF
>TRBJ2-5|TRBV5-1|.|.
TGCGCCAGCAGCTTCCTTGGGCAGGGGGAGACCCAGTACTTC
CASSFLGQGETQYF
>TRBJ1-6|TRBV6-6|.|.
TGTGCCACTACAGGGCAAGGGGATAATTCACCCCTCCACTTT
CATTGQGDNSPLHF
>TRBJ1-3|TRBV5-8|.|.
TGTGCCAGCAGCTTACAGATTGGAAACACCATATATTTT
CASSLQIGNTIYF
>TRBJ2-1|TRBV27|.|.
TGTGCCAGCAGTTTGGGCGACATCCCTTACAATGAGCAGTTCTTC
CASSLGDIPYNEQFF
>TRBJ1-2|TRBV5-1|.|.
TGCGCCAGCAGCCTTGGTACAGCTTTAGACTATGGCTACACCTTC
CASSLGTALDYGYTF
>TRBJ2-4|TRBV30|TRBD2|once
TGTGCCTGGGGAAGAGGGGCGGGGGGGACCAAAAACATTCAGTACTTC
CAWGRGAGGTKNIQYF
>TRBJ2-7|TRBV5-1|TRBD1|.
TGCGCCAGCAGCCCCACAGGGGGTCGCGCCTACGAGCAGTACTTC
CASSPTGGRAYEQYF
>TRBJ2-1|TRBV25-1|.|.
TGTGCCAGCAGTGATAGTCCAAGGGGTAATGAGCAGTTCTTC
CASSDSPRGNEQFF
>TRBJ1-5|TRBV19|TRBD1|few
TGTGCCAGTAGTATAAGGGGGCAGGGTGTTCAGCCCCAGCATTTT
CASSIRGQGVQPQHF
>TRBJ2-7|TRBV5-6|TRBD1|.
TGTGCCAGCAGCTCAACAGGGGGACGACGGCGGGAGCAGTACTTC
CASSSTGGRRREQYF
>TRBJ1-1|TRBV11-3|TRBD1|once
TGTGCCAGCAGCTTAAGCGGCAGGGGGCCGCGGGTGAACACTGAAGCTTTCTTT
CASSLSGRGPRVNTEAFF
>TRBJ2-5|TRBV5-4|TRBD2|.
TGTGCCAGCAGCACCGGGACTAGACAAGAGACCCAGTACTTC
CASSTGTRQETQYF
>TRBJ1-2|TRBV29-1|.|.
TGCAGCGTTGGGTTTGACAGAAACTATGGCTACACCTTC
CSVGFDRNYGYTF
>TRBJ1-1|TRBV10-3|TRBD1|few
TGTGCCATCAAGGGACAGGGAAGCAACACTGAAGCTTTCTTT
CAIKGQGSNTEAFF
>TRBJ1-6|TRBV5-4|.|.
TGTGCCAGCAGCCCGGGGTTCTATAATTCACCCCTCCACTTT
CASSPGFYNSPLHF
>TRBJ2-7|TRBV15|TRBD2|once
TGTGCCACCAGCAGAGAAAGTAGCGGGGCGACCTACGAGCAGTACTTC
CATSRESSGATYEQYF
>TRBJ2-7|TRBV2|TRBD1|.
TGTGCCAGCAGTAGGACAGGGATCGAGCAGTACTTC
CASSRTGIEQYF
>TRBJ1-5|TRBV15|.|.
TGTGCCACCAGCGCCCTACAGGTGAAGGTCGTCAATCAGCCCCAGCATTTT
CATSALQVKVVNQPQHF
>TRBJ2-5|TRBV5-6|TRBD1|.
TGTGCCAGCAGCTTACGTCAGACAGGGGAGCAAGAGACCCAGTACTTC
CASSLRQTGEQETQYF
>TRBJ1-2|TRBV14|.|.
TGTGCCAGCAGCCAAGATTTTAGGAGGGCCATAGACTACACCTTC
CASSQDFRRAIDYTF
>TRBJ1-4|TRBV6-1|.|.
TGTGCCAGCACTCAGGGGCCCACTAATGAAAAACTGTTTTTT
CASTQGPTNEKLFF
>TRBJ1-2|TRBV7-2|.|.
TGTGCCAGCAGCTTAGTTGCCAGAGGAGGCTACACCTTC
CASSLVARGGYTF
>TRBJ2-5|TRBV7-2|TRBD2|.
TGTTCTGGCGGGGGATACACCAAAGAGACCCAGTACTTC
CSGGGYTKETQYF
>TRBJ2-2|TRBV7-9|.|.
TGTGCCAGCAGCTTAGCGGGACTGTACACCGGGGAGCTGTTTTTT
CASSLAGLYTGELFF
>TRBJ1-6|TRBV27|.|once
TGTGCCAGCAGTTTATACGGGGGTTATTCACCCCTCCACTTT
CASSLYGGYSPLHF
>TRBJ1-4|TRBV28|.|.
TGTGCCAGCGAAGGAAACAGGAAACTGTTTTTT
CASEGNRKLFF
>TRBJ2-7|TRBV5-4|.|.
TGTGCCAGCAGCCCAAACGTGGGCGATTTCGAGCAGTACTTC
CASSPNVGDFEQYF
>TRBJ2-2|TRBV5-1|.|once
TGCGCCAGCAGCTTTGGGTCGCACAGAAACACCGGGGAGCTGTTTTTT
CASSFGSHRNTGELFF
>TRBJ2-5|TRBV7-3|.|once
TGTGCCAGCAGCTTAGGCACCCAGGAGACCCAGTACTTC
CASSLGTQETQYF